Shown below are 18 T cell receptor beta chains from a single sample sequenced in a study of human thymus T cells. Corrective cardiac surgery supplied the resected thymus tissue. The method was immunoSEQ multiplex PCR; TCRdb's version includes in-frame clones alone and lacks a portion of them. The sample includes some 130,000 clones, around 94% of them seen just once. Specimen: thymus tissue. All receptors come from a boy younger than two with a congenital heart defect but otherwise immunologically healthy.

The chain combines TRBV18 with TRBJ2-5; D is uncertain. The germline V gene encodes CDR1 KGHSH and CDR2 LQKENI. This CDR3 is built from 13 residues. Deletions cut 5 bases from V and 4 bases from J, with 11 bases between. CDR3 sequence reads: CASSVFTGETQYF. CDR3 in DNA: TGTGCCAGCTCAGTCTTTACCGGAGAGACCCAGTACTTC.

The CDR3 loop is CASSGLRGTHQETQYF. Here the CDR3 DNA reads TGTGCCAGCAGCGGACTGCGGGGGACCCACCAAGAGACCCAGTACTTC. J is TRBJ2-5 and V is TRBV9; 7 nucleotides align to TRBD2. There are 16 residues in the CDR3. Germline CDR1 reads SGDLS; CDR2 reads YYNGEE. V lost 3 bases to trimming and J lost 0 bases; unmatched junction nucleotides: 8.

This clone is a singleton in its sample. This chain links TRBV14 with TRBJ2-5; 9 positions agree with TRBD2. V lost 4 bases to trimming and J lost 6 bases; unmatched junction nucleotides: 15. This CDR3 comprises 17 residues. Germline V gives CDR1 SGHDN, CDR2 FVKESK. The CDR3 reads CASSRSVLAGIEQTQYF. In DNA form, the CDR3 reads TGTGCCAGCAGCCGGTCGGTTCTAGCGGGGATCGAACAGACCCAGTACTTC.

The genes are TRBV7-9 and TRBJ1-4, with D possibly TRBD1 on 5 matching bases. V was clipped by 5 bases and J by 0 bases, with 16 bases between them. CDR3 length: 17 amino acids. Per germline, CDR1 SEHNR and CDR2 FQNEAQ (reference sequence). The CDR3 loop is CASSPVLQGPTNEKLFF. CDR3 nucleotide sequence: TGTGCCAGCAGCCCGGTGTTGCAGGGACCAACTAATGAAAAACTGTTTTTT.

The V gene is TRBV27, the J gene TRBJ2-3, with TRBD2 as a possible D gene (6 bases). V was trimmed by 7 bases and J by 3 bases, leaving 14 bases between them. CDR3 length: 14 residues. The germline V gene has CDR1 MNHEY and CDR2 SMNVEV (reference sequence). The CDR3, as DNA: TGTGCCAGCATGAGGCGCGGGGTGACAGATACGCAGTATTTT. It yields the protein CASMRRGVTDTQYF.

The chain carries TRBV7-2 and TRBJ2-2, with 7 bases matching TRBD1. V trimming: 5 bases; J trimming: 3 bases; junction bases outside the gene matches: 6. The CDR3 is 15 residues long. Per germline, CDR1 SGHTA and CDR2 FQGNSA. DNA for the CDR3: TGTGCCAGCAGCGCTCGGGACAGCGACACCGGGGAGCTGTTTTTT. It is translated as CASSARDSDTGELFF.

The chain carries TRBV4-3 and TRBJ1-1; D not certain. The CDR3 loop spans 17 amino acids. The V gene's germline CDR1 is LGHNA and CDR2 YSLEER. V was trimmed by 4 bases and J by 1 base, leaving 19 bases between them. CDR3 coding DNA: TGCGCCAGCAGCCCCTTTCGCCTTGCTGAGGGGAACACTGAAGCTTTCTTT. The encoded protein is CASSPFRLAEGNTEAFF.

The V call is TRBV9, the J call TRBJ2-1; tentatively, D is TRBD1 (6 bases). V lost 4 bases and J lost 2, with 19 bases in between. This CDR3 is 17 amino acids long. From germline, CDR1 is SGDLS and CDR2 YYNGEE. The CDR3, as DNA: TGTGCCAGCAGCCCCATGGACAGTCTAGCTCCCTACAATGAGCAGTTCTTC. It specifies CASSPMDSLAPYNEQFF.

The chain combines TRBV14 with TRBJ1-1; D uncertain. Per the germline V gene, CDR1 is SGHDN and CDR2 is FVKESK. There are 17 residues in the CDR3. V lost 0 bases to trimming and J lost 0 bases, with 14 bases between them. The CDR3 nucleotides are TGTGCCAGCAGCCAAGAATGTGGGGAGAGATTGAACACTGAAGCTTTCTTT. This codes for CASSQECGERLNTEAFF.

The chain combines TRBV18 with TRBJ2-7; 7 positions match TRBD1. V gave up 2 bases and J gave up 5 bases; unmatched junction bases: 6. The CDR3 length is 14 residues. Germline assignment: CDR1 KGHSH and CDR2 LQKENI. The CDR3 DNA is TGTGCCAGCTCACCAGGAAGGGGGCGTAACGAGCAGTACTTC. Protein product: CASSPGRGRNEQYF.

The chain recombines TRBV7-9 with TRBJ1-5, with a possible D match to TRBD1 (6 bases). The CDR3 runs to 17 residues. Trimming removed 2 bases at V and 7 bases at J, with 21 bases between. Germline V CDR1 and CDR2: SEHNR, FQNEAQ (reference sequence). The CDR3 here is CASSLTRGAVRGQPQHF. Here the CDR3 DNA reads TGTGCCAGCAGCTTAACTAGGGGGGCTGTGAGAGGGCAGCCCCAGCATTTT. The variable domain in full, with the rest retrieved from reference TRBV7-9 and TRBJ1-5, is DTGVSQNPRHKITKRGQNVTFRCDPISEHNRLYWYRQTLGQGPEFLTYFQNEAQLEKSRLLSDRFSAERPKGSFSTLEIQRTEQGDSAMYLCASSLTRGAVRGQPQHFGDGTRLSIL.

V and J are TRBV7-8 and TRBJ2-7, with D tentatively TRBD1 (5 bases). CDR1 is SGHVS, CDR2 FQNEAQ, per germline. V was cut by 6 bases and J by 1 base, with 10 bases left in between. The CDR3 sequence is 13 residues long. CDR3 nucleotide sequence: TGTGCCAGCAGTCCGGACATATCCTACGAGCAGTACTTC. Its protein product is CASSPDISYEQYF.

The V gene is TRBV9, the J gene TRBJ2-2, with 9 positions matching TRBD1. The CDR3 length is 20 residues. V was pared by 0 bases and J by 3 bases, with 15 bases of the junction left unmatched. Looked up from germline, CDR1 is SGDLS and CDR2 is YYNGEE. In DNA, the CDR3 is TGTGCCAGCAGCGTAGCCCCCAAATCCCAAGACAGGGGGGACACCGGGGAGCTGTTTTTT. Residues: CASSVAPKSQDRGDTGELFF.

The chain recombines TRBV30 with TRBJ2-3; a weak D match, TRBD2 (5 bases). V was clipped by 4 bases and J by 1 base, with 12 bases between them. The germline CDR1 and CDR2 sequences are GTSNPN and SVGIG (reference sequence). CDR3 size: 14 residues. In nucleotides, the CDR3 is TGTGCCTGGAACGGGGTGCGGGGCACAGATACGCAGTATTTT. Its translation: CAWNGVRGTDTQYF.

This clone showed up just a few times. DNA of the CDR3: TGTGCCAGCAGCTTGTCGCGGAGCTCCTATAATTCACCCCTCCACTTT. Protein: CASSLSRSSYNSPLHF. The gene calls are TRBV7-2 and TRBJ1-6; no clear D. CDR3 length: 16 amino acids. CDR1 and CDR2 from the germline V gene are SGHTA and FQGNSA. Deletions cut 3 bases from V and 0 bases from J, with 9 bases between. Together with reference TRBV7-2 and TRBJ1-6, the CDR3 gives the full variable domain: GAGVSQSPSNKVTEKGKDVELRCDPISGHTALYWYRQSLGQGLEFLIYFQGNSAPDKSGLPSDRFSAERTGGSVSTLTIQRTQQEDSAVYLCASSLSRSSYNSPLHFGNGTRLTVT.

V and J are TRBV6-5 and TRBJ1-6; D is uncertain. The germline V gene has CDR1 MNHEY and CDR2 SVGAGI. The length of the CDR3 is 15 residues. Trimming removed 4 bases from V and 4 bases from J, with 11 bases in between. The chain's CDR3 is CASSFLPHYNSPLHF. The CDR3 DNA is TGTGCCAGCAGTTTCCTCCCTCATTATAATTCACCCCTCCACTTT.

This chain links TRBV30 with TRBJ2-6, with D maybe TRBD1 (5 bases). Germline V gene sequence: CDR1 GTSNPN, CDR2 SVGIG (reference sequence). The ends were cut back, 0 bases at V and 0 bases at J, with 9 bases in the middle. The CDR3 loop spans 16 amino acids. The CDR3 here is CAWSVTDSSGANVLTF. The CDR3 DNA reads as TGTGCCTGGAGTGTAACCGACAGCTCTGGGGCCAACGTCCTGACTTTC.

This rearrangement joins TRBV5-1 to TRBJ2-7; D possibly uses TRBD1 or TRBD2 (5 bases each). The CDR3 is 14 amino acids. Between the trimmed V and J ends, which lost 3 bases and 5 bases, there was a span of 15 bases. The V gene's germline CDR1 is SGHRS and CDR2 YFSETQ. CDR3 nucleotide sequence: TGCGCCAGCAGCTCCGGGACCCCACTCAACGAGCAGTACTTC. Its protein product is CASSSGTPLNEQYF. Drawing the rest from reference TRBV5-1 and TRBJ2-7, the complete variable domain is KAGVTQTPRYLIKTRGQQVTLSCSPISGHRSVSWYQQTPGQGLQFLFEYFSETQRNKGNFPGRFSGRQFSNSRSEMNVSTLELGDSALYLCASSSGTPLNEQYFGPGTRLTVT.